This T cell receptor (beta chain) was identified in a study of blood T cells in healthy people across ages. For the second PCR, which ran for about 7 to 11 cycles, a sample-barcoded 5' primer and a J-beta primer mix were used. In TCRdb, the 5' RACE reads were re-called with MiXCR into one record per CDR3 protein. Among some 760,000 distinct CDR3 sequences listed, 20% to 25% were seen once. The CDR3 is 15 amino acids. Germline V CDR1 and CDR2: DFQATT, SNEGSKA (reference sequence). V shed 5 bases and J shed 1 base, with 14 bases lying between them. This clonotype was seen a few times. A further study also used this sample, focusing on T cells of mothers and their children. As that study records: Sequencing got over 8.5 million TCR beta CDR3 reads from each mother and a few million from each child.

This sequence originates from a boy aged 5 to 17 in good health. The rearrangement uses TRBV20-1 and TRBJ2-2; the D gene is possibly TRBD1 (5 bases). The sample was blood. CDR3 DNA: TGCAGTGCTGGAGCTTTTCAGGGGAACACCGGGGAGCTGTTTTTT. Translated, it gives CSAGAFQGNTGELFF.